The present T cell receptor beta chain was sequenced within a study of T-cell memory formation after mild COVID-19. Looking at the study overall: Largely, TCR clusters stayed within a single donor.

Barcoded TCR alpha and TCR beta cDNA libraries with UMIs came from 5'RACE using constant-segment primers. TCRdb reanalysed the 5' RACE reads using MiXCR and keeps one entry per CDR3 protein. This table holds 200,000 to 250,000 distinct CDR3 sequences, about 10% found once. This clonotype has more than one count but fewer than ten. This CDR3 region has 13 residues. Per the germline V gene, CDR1 is MNHEY and CDR2 is SVGAGI. After removal of 6 bases from V and 8 bases from J, the junction contained 8 bases not matched to a gene. The gene calls are TRBV6-5 and TRBJ1-2; 8 nucleotides agree with TRBD1. Sequenced sample: PBMCs or a T cell subset sorted from them (not recorded which). This receptor was identified in a young man who had mild COVID-19 (a few samples of this study predate the infection). Cell type and time point are not known. CDR3 residues: CASREQGGGGYTF. The CDR3 DNA is TGTGCCAGCAGGGAACAGGGGGGGGGCGGCTACACCTTC.